This T cell receptor (beta chain) was retrieved from a study of blood T cell repertoires in COVID-19. Germline V gene data show CDR1 as SGHKS and CDR2 as YYEKEE (reference sequence). V was cut by 2 bases and J by 9 bases, with 30 bases left in between. This CDR3 is 19 amino acids long. Assay used: immunoSEQ multiplex PCR; TCRdb lists only in-frame clones, some missing. The data hold approximately 250,000 clones, with 80% to 90% observed a single time. The specimen sequenced was PBMCs or T cells enriched from blood (not recorded which). The source of this sequence is a woman aged 30 to 39 who had recovered from COVID-19. V and J are TRBV5-5 and TRBJ2-1; D perhaps matches TRBD1 (6 bases). The CDR3 reads CASSFTAQNRVGRYVEQFF. CDR3 DNA sequence: TGTGCCAGCAGCTTTACCGCTCAAAACAGGGTAGGTCGGTATGTTGAGCAGTTCTTC. The variable domain in full, with the rest retrieved from reference TRBV5-5 and TRBJ2-1, is DAGVTQSPTHLIKTRGQQVTLRCSPISGHKSVSWYQQVLGQGPQFIFQYYEKEERGRGNFPDRFSARQFPNYSSELNVNALLLGDSALYLCASSFTAQNRVGRYVEQFFGPGTRLTVL.